This T cell receptor beta chain was sequenced for a study of T cell changes during pregnancy in multiple sclerosis. Data came from immunoSEQ multiplex PCR; TCRdb stores just in-frame clones and leaves some out. The sample has around 70,000 clones; 80% to 95% are singletons. The CDR3 is made up of 12 amino acids. Germline V gene lookup returns CDR1 SQVTM and CDR2 ANQGSEA. With 7 bases removed from V and 1 base from J, the gap between germline ends came to 11 bases. The chain employs TRBV29-1 and TRBJ2-7; D uncertain. The TCR originated in a female donor in good health, enrolled as a control in a pregnancy study. Here the sequenced sample was peripheral blood, taken in the first trimester of pregnancy. The CDR3 is CSARGLSYEQYF. The DNA of the CDR3 is TGCAGCGCGCGAGGCCTTTCCTACGAGCAGTACTTC.